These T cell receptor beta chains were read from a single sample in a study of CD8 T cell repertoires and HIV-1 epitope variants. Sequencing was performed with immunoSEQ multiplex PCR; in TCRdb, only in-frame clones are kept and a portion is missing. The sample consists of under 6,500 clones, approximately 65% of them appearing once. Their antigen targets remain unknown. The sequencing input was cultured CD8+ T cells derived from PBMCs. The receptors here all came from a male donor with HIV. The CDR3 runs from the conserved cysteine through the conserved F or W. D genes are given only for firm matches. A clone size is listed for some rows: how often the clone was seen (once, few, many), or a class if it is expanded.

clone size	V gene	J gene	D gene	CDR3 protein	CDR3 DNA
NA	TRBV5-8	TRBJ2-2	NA	CASSFRTAGELFF	TGTGCCAGCAGCTTCCGGACGGCCGGGGAGCTGTTTTTT
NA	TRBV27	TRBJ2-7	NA	CASSLGRGYEQYF	TGTGCCAGCAGTCTAGGCCGGGGCTACGAGCAGTACTTC
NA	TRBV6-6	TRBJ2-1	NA	CASSSPTIYNEQFF	TGTGCCAGCAGTTCCCCGACTATTTACAATGAGCAGTTCTTC
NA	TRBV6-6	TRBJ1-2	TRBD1	CASSSRDSPANYGYTF	TGTGCCAGCAGTTCCCGGGACAGCCCAGCTAACTATGGCTACACCTTC
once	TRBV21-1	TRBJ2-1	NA	CASSGEPGLAGGPPSYNEQFF	TGTGCCAGCAGCGGAGAACCGGGACTAGCGGGAGGGCCCCCCTCCTACAATGAGCAGTTCTTC
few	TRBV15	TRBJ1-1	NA	CATSRELPSNTEAFF	TGTGCCACCAGCAGAGAACTACCTTCGAACACTGAAGCTTTCTTT
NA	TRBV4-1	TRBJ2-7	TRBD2	CASSQSLAGAGEQYF	TGCGCCAGCAGCCAAAGTCTAGCGGGAGCTGGGGAGCAGTACTTC
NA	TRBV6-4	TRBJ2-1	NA	CASRALSGKQFF	TGTGCCAGCAGGGCGCTTTCGGGGAAGCAGTTCTTC
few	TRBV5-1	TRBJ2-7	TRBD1	CASSLYQGDHEQYF	TGCGCCAGCAGCTTGTACCAGGGGGACCACGAGCAGTACTTC
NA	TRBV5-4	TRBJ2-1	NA	CASSLGGGGYNEQFF	TGTGCCAGCAGCTTGGGCGGAGGGGGCTACAATGAGCAGTTCTTC
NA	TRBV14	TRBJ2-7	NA	CASSHYQGYEQYF	TGTGCCAGCAGCCATTACCAGGGCTACGAGCAGTACTTC
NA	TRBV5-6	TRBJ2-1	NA	CASSFTTYNEQFF	TGTGCCAGCAGCTTTACAACTTACAATGAGCAGTTCTTC
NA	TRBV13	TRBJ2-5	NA	CASSLGQPDTETQYF	TGTGCCAGCAGCTTAGGCCAGCCAGATACAGAGACCCAGTACTTC
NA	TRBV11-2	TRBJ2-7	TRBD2	CASSLTPELAGVYEQYF	TGTGCCAGCAGCTTAACCCCGGAGCTAGCGGGAGTGTATGAGCAGTACTTC
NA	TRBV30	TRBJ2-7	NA	CAWTREYEQYF	TGTGCCTGGACTAGGGAATACGAGCAGTACTTC
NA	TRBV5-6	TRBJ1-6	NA	CASSLSPLNNSPLHF	TGTGCCAGCAGCTTGTCCCCATTAAATAATTCACCCCTCCACTTT
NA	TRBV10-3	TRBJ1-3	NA	CAISESRDTGNTIYF	TGTGCCATCAGTGAGTCACGGGACACTGGAAACACCATATATTTT
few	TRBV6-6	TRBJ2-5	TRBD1	CASSQGQGAFSETQYF	TGTGCCAGCAGTCAGGGACAGGGGGCGTTTTCCGAGACCCAGTACTTC
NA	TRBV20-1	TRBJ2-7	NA	CSATDYEQYF	TGCAGTGCAACGGACTACGAGCAGTACTTC
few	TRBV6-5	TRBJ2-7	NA	CASSYSRQSSYEQYF	TGTGCCAGCAGTTACTCCAGACAGAGCTCCTACGAGCAGTACTTC
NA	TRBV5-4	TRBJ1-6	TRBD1	CASSAGTGVSYNSPLHF	TGTGCCAGCAGCGCCGGGACAGGGGTTTCCTATAATTCACCCCTCCACTTT
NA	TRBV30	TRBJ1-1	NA	CAWSPIGRTNTEAFF	TGTGCCTGGAGTCCGATAGGACGGACGAACACTGAAGCTTTCTTT
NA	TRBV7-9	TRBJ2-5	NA	CASSFQVTQETQYF	TGTGCCAGCAGCTTTCAGGTGACCCAAGAGACCCAGTACTTC
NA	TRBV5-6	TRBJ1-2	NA	CASSLGLGEWDYGYTF	TGTGCCAGCAGCTTGGGACTCGGGGAGTGGGACTATGGCTACACCTTC
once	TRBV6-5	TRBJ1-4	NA	CASSYRDAPSEKLFF	TGTGCCAGCAGTTACCGGGACGCTCCTTCAGAAAAACTGTTTTTT
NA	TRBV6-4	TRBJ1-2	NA	CASSSRLTTF	TGTGCCAGCAGTTCGCGGTTGACAACCTTC
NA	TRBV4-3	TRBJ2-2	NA	CASSQGGEETGELFF	TGCGCCAGCAGCCAAGGGGGGGAGGAAACCGGGGAGCTGTTTTTT
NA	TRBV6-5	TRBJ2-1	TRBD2	CASSYGSGGNEQFF	TGTGCCAGCAGTTACGGGAGCGGGGGCAATGAGCAGTTCTTC
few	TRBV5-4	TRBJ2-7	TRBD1	CASSFGQGSYEQYF	TGTGCCAGCAGCTTCGGACAGGGTTCCTACGAGCAGTACTTC
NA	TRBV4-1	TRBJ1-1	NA	CASSQSGGVTEAFF	TGCGCCAGCAGCCAATCGGGTGGGGTCACTGAAGCTTTCTTT
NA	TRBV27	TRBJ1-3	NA	CASSIAGPSSGNTIYF	TGTGCCAGCAGTATCGCAGGGCCCTCCTCTGGAAACACCATATATTTT
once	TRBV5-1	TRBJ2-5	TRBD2	CASSLLGLAGETQYF	TGCGCCAGCAGCTTGCTGGGACTAGCGGGAGAGACCCAGTACTTC
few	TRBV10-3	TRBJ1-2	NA	CAISGGLDGGYGYTF	TGTGCCATCAGTGGGGGCCTGGATGGAGGCTATGGCTACACCTTC
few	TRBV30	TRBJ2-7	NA	CAWSGDGYEQYF	TGTGCCTGGAGCGGGGACGGCTACGAGCAGTACTTC
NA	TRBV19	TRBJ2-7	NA	CASSDVGQGLNEQYF	TGTGCCAGTAGTGACGTGGGGCAGGGGCTCAACGAGCAGTACTTC
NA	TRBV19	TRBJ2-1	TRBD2	CASSPRTSGYTNGYNEQFF	TGTGCCAGTAGTCCCCGGACTAGCGGTTATACAAACGGATACAATGAGCAGTTCTTC
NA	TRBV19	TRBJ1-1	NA	CASSLTTGLTEAFF	TGTGCCAGTAGTTTAACGACAGGTCTCACTGAAGCTTTCTTT
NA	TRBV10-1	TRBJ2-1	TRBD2	CASSRGTSGYRYNEQFF	TGCGCCAGCAGCCGAGGGACTAGCGGGTACCGCTACAATGAGCAGTTCTTC
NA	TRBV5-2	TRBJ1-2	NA	CASSQDPPDLDYGYTF	TGCGCCAGCAGCCAAGATCCCCCAGACTTGGACTATGGCTACACCTTC
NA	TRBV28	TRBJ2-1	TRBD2	CASSITSGLYNEQFF	TGTGCCAGCAGCATAACTAGCGGGCTTTACAATGAGCAGTTCTTC
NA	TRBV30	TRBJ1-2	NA	CAWSVGGQNYGYTF	TGTGCCTGGAGTGTAGGCGGACAGAACTATGGCTACACCTTC
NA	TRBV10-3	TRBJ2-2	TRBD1	CAISTTGEGPAGELFF	TGTGCCATCAGTACTACAGGGGAAGGCCCCGCCGGGGAGCTGTTTTTT
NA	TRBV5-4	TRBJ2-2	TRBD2	CASTTSGLANTGELFF	TGTGCCAGCACGACTAGCGGCCTCGCGAACACCGGGGAGCTGTTTTTT
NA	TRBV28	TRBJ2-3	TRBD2	CASSLSSGGSDTQYF	TGTGCCAGCAGTTTATCTAGCGGGGGATCAGATACGCAGTATTTT
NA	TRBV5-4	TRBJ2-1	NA	CASSPQGGLPADNEQFF	TGTGCCAGCAGCCCCCAGGGTGGACTCCCCGCCGACAATGAGCAGTTCTTC
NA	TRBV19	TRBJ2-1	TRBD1	CASSATGTGGNEQFF	TGTGCCAGTAGTGCTACCGGGACAGGGGGCAATGAGCAGTTCTTC
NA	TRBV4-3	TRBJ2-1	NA	CASSQDRSTYNEQFF	TGCGCCAGCAGCCAAGATAGGAGCACTTACAATGAGCAGTTCTTC
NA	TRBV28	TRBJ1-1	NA	CASSFYPGRSAFF	TGTGCCAGCAGTTTTTACCCCGGGAGGTCGGCTTTCTTT
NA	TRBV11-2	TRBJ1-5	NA	CASSPDPLVRPQHF	TGTGCCAGCAGCCCCGACCCACTGGTCCGGCCCCAGCATTTT
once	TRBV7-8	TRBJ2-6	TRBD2	CASSSPGLDFSGANVLTF	TGTGCCAGCAGCTCCCCGGGACTAGACTTCTCTGGGGCCAACGTCCTGACTTTC
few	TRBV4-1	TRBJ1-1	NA	CASSQDNSFLPEAFF	TGCGCCAGCAGCCAAGATAACAGTTTCCTCCCTGAAGCTTTCTTT
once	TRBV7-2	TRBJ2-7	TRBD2	CASSSPLDPSGSFPYEQYF	TGTGCCAGCAGCTCACCCCTTGACCCTAGCGGGAGCTTCCCCTACGAGCAGTACTTC
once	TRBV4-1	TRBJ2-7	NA	CASSLSQQGGHYEQYF	TGCGCCAGCAGCCTCTCCCAACAGGGAGGCCACTACGAGCAGTACTTC
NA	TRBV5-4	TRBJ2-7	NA	CASSHTVGQLTYEQYF	TGTGCCAGCAGCCACACAGTGGGGCAGTTAACCTACGAGCAGTACTTC
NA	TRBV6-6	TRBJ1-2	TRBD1	CASSYNRGRGYTF	TGTGCCAGCAGTTACAACAGGGGGCGAGGCTACACCTTC
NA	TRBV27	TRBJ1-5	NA	CASGDMGWQPQHF	TGTGCCAGCGGTGATATGGGTTGGCAGCCCCAGCATTTT
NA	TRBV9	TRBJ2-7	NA	CASSSDVSAYEQYF	TGTGCCAGCAGTTCAGATGTCTCGGCCTACGAGCAGTACTTC